Described below is a single T cell receptor beta chain sequence and its context. Its target is unknown. cDNA carried unique molecular identifiers, and a universal primer site was added by template switching. TCRdb re-derived calls from the 5' RACE reads in MiXCR, one entry per CDR3 protein. In the table there are 1.5 million or so distinct CDR3 sequences, around a third of which are singletons. CDR3 size: 17 residues. In germline, CDR1 is SGHAT, CDR2 FQNNGV. V lost 4 bases to trimming and J lost 4 bases; unmatched junction nucleotides: 12. The data were obtained in a study of identical twins. Overall study results and limits: In cord blood, abundant beta clonotypes had fewer insertions; memory showed no trend.

The chain carries TRBV11-2 and TRBJ2-1; 8 bases fit TRBD2. This clonotype was sampled from a newborn girl in good health. The sample was cord blood. Here the CDR3 reads CASSSGGRAISYNEQFF. CDR3 nucleotides: TGTGCCAGCAGCTCGGGAGGGAGGGCCATCAGTTACAATGAGCAGTTCTTC.